The 21 T cell receptor beta chains below were found in one sample sequenced in a study of blood T cells in healthy people across ages. A second PCR of roughly 6 to 12 cycles used a sample-barcoded 5' primer and a J-beta primer mix. Via MiXCR, TCRdb re-called the 5' RACE reads, giving one row per CDR3 protein. This sample has 710,000 or so distinct CDR3 sequences, with 32% found just once. Sequencing was carried out using blood. The source is an elderly woman in good health.

To note about this clonotype: One base away lies a much larger clone, so this may be a sequencing read error. The genes are TRBV7-6 and TRBJ1-2, with no clear D. The germline V gene encodes CDR1 SGHVS and CDR2 FNYEAQ. Deletions cut 1 base from V and 2 bases from J, with 8 bases between. This CDR3 contains 14 residues. The CDR3 here is CASSLDHKNYGYTF. In DNA form, the CDR3 reads TGTGCCAGCAGCTTAGACCATAAAAACTATGGCTACACCTTC.

The V and J genes are TRBV7-9 and TRBJ2-1; D is perhaps TRBD2 (6 bases). The germline V gene encodes CDR1 SEHNR and CDR2 FQNEAQ (reference sequence). The V end was cut by 8 bases, the J end by 7 bases, with 15 bases between. The CDR3 spans 13 residues. The CDR3 loop reads CASGRPGKNEQFF. CDR3 in DNA: TGTGCCAGCGGGAGGCCGGGGAAGAATGAGCAGTTCTTC.

This clonotype was observed at least ten times. CDR3 nucleotide sequence: TGCGCCAGCAGGGCTGGGACGGACGGCACAGATACGCAGTATTTT. This translates into CASRAGTDGTDTQYF. The chain has TRBV5-1 and TRBJ2-3, with D perhaps matching TRBD1 or TRBD2 (5 bases each). V shed 5 bases and J shed 1 base, with 14 bases lying between them. From germline, CDR1 is SGHRS and CDR2 YFSETQ. The CDR3 loop spans 15 amino acids.

This clonotype was recorded only once. The chain carries TRBV6-1 and TRBJ2-2, with 8 nucleotides matching TRBD1. The CDR3 sequence is 17 residues long. Unmatched junction bases numbered 10, after V lost 4 bases and J lost 3 bases. Germline V gives CDR1 MNHNS, CDR2 SASEGT. The CDR3 reads CASSALQGAVDTGELFF. As DNA, the CDR3 is TGTGCCAGCAGTGCCCTCCAGGGGGCGGTGGACACCGGGGAGCTGTTTTTT.

This clonotype came up many times. The rearrangement uses TRBV29-1 and TRBJ2-1; 9 bases agree with TRBD1. With 5 bases clipped from V and 4 bases from J, the junction kept 9 bases outside the gene matches. The CDR3 consists of 15 residues. CDR1 and CDR2 (germline): SQVTM, ANQGSEA. The CDR3 sequence: CSVSDRGNRYNEQFF. The CDR3 bases are TGCAGCGTTTCCGACAGGGGGAATCGTTACAATGAGCAGTTCTTC.

This sequence joins TRBV19 and TRBJ2-3; D might be TRBD2 (6 bases). V lost 3 bases and J lost 0, with 13 bases in between. The CDR3 contains 16 residues. Germline loops: CDR1 LNHDA, CDR2 SQIVND (reference sequence). CDR3 bases: TGTGCCAGTAGTATCTCGGACTACCTAAGCACAGATACGCAGTATTTT. It specifies CASSISDYLSTDTQYF.

With regard to this clonotype: Mismatch with germline at one junction end may stem from a read error. The gene calls are TRBV20-1 and TRBJ2-1; 7 bases line up with TRBD1. Germline V gives CDR1 DFQATT, CDR2 SNEGSKA (reference sequence). The CDR3 sequence is 14 residues long. CDR3 sequence (DNA): TGCAGTGCCTTCGACAGGGTGGGGTACAATGGGCAGTTCTTC. Translated: CSAFDRVGYNGQFF.

Remarks on this clonotype: An end of the junction does not agree with germline; a read error may underlie this. V is TRBV12-3 or TRBV12-4 and J is TRBJ2-3, with TRBD1 as a possible D gene (5 bases). The CDR3 sequence is 14 residues long. The CDR3 DNA sequence: TGTGTCAGCAGTTTTTCACGGACAACAGATACGCAGTATTTT. Translated: CVSSFSRTTDTQYF.

This clonotype was recorded at least ten times. The chain joins TRBV11-2 to TRBJ2-6, with D tentatively TRBD1 (5 bases). This CDR3 region has 18 residues. Germline V gene sequence: CDR1 SGHAT, CDR2 FQNNGV. Between the trimmed V and J ends, which lost 5 bases and 2 bases, there was a span of 19 bases. The CDR3, as DNA: TGTGCCAGCAGCCCAGGCGCAGGGCGCCGGACTGGGGCCAACGTCCTGACTTTC. Translated, it gives CASSPGAGRRTGANVLTF.

This clonotype was recorded only once. This sequence may be a read error, since a much larger clone differs from it by one base. The chain recombines TRBV12-3 or TRBV12-4 with TRBJ2-1; D is unclear. The CDR3 spans 13 residues. CDR3 nucleotides: TGTGCCAGCAGTTTTGGCAGTAACAATGAGCGGTTCTTC. Residues: CASSFGSNNERFF.

This clonotype was seen repeatedly, ten times or more. The chain is built from TRBV18 and TRBJ1-2, with a possible D match to TRBD1 (6 bases). Trimming shortened V by 6 bases and J by 5 bases, and 16 bases separated the two germline ends. CDR3 length: 14 amino acids. CDR1 is KGHSH, CDR2 LQKENI, per germline. The CDR3 protein is CASSPATGIYGYTF. CDR3 nucleotides: TGTGCCAGCTCTCCAGCCACAGGGATTTATGGCTACACCTTC.

There are many counts of this clonotype. The gene calls are TRBV7-6 and TRBJ2-7, with 10 bases aligning to TRBD1. The ends lost 4 bases at V and 5 bases at J; junction bases unmatched: 5. Germline loops: CDR1 SGHVS, CDR2 FNYEAQ. CDR3 size: 14 residues. As DNA, the CDR3 is TGTGCCAGCAGCTCCGGGACAGGGGTCGACGAGCAGTACTTC. Its protein product is CASSSGTGVDEQYF.

This chain links TRBV7-3 with TRBJ2-3; possibly TRBD1 or TRBD2 for D (5 bases each). The CDR3 runs 15 residues. Deletions cut 3 bases from V and 2 bases from J, with 12 bases between. Germline CDR1 SGHTA, CDR2 FQGTGA. Here the CDR3 DNA reads TGTGCCAGCAGCTTGAGCATTGGGACCACAGATACGCAGTATTTT. It codes for CASSLSIGTTDTQYF.

V is TRBV24-1 and J is TRBJ2-1; D might be TRBD1 or TRBD2, each matching 6 bases. Germline loops: CDR1 KGHDR, CDR2 SFDVKD. Trimming took 7 bases from V and 6 from J, leaving 21 bases between them. There are 16 residues in the CDR3. The CDR3 nucleotides are TGTGCCACCAGCAATCGTCGGAGGGGGAAACTCAATGAGCAGTTCTTC. This encodes CATSNRRRGKLNEQFF.

V gene TRBV16 combines with J gene TRBJ1-1, with TRBD1 as a possible D gene (5 bases). Germline-derived CDR1 and CDR2 are KGHSY and FQNENV. CDR3 size: 12 residues. V was shortened by 1 base and J by 10 bases, with 10 bases between the two germline ends. The CDR3 nucleotides are TGTGCCAGCAGCCAATTCCAAAGGGGAGCTTTCTTT. It is translated as CASSQFQRGAFF.

In its sample, this clonotype was seen many times. The chain couples TRBV7-2 to TRBJ2-7, with TRBD1 matching over 10 bases. The CDR3 length is 14 residues. V was clipped by 5 bases and J by 2 bases; unmatched bases: 3. Germline CDR1 is SGHTA and CDR2 is FQGNSA. CDR3 sequence: CASSVDRGPYEQYF. For the CDR3, the DNA is TGTGCCAGCAGCGTCGACAGGGGGCCCTACGAGCAGTACTTC.

This clonotype came up a few times. V gene TRBV18 combines with J gene TRBJ1-1; D is perhaps TRBD1 (5 bases). CDR3 length: 17 residues. CDR1 is KGHSH, CDR2 LQKENI, per germline. Deletions cut 1 base from V and 1 base from J, with 16 bases between. This chain's CDR3 is CASSPRTGASGNTEAFF. The CDR3 nucleotides read TGTGCCAGCTCACCACGCACCGGGGCGTCGGGGAACACTGAAGCTTTCTTT.

This clonotype was seen repeatedly, ten times or more. The rearrangement links TRBV20-1 to TRBJ2-7, with no clear D. The CDR3 has 15 amino acids. CDR1 and CDR2 from the germline V gene are DFQATT and SNEGSKA (reference sequence). V was trimmed by 7 bases and J by 4 bases, leaving 23 bases between them. The CDR3 spells CSVHPLRVKTYEQYF. The CDR3 coding sequence is TGCAGTGTTCACCCGCTCCGGGTGAAGACTTACGAGCAGTACTTC.

In this sample, this clonotype turned up many times. The chain employs TRBV2 and TRBJ2-1; TRBD1 might be the D (6 bases). Germline V lookup: CDR1 SNHLY, CDR2 FYNNEI. The CDR3 contains 13 residues. The germline V and J ends were trimmed by 4 bases and 9 bases, with 13 bases remaining between them. The CDR3 region is CASSAARGGEQFF. DNA of the CDR3: TGTGCCAGCAGTGCCGCGCGAGGGGGTGAGCAGTTCTTC.

This sequence joins TRBV4-2 and TRBJ1-2; TRBD1 is a possible D gene (5 bases). This CDR3 is built from 16 residues. The V end was cut by 2 bases, the J end by 5 bases, with 18 bases between. Germline lookup yields CDR1 LGHNA and CDR2 YNFKEQ. The CDR3 nucleotides read TGTGCCAGCAGCCAATCGAGGGGAGACCGGACTTATGGCTACACCTTC. It translates to CASSQSRGDRTYGYTF.

A few counts support this clonotype. The chain employs TRBV7-2 and TRBJ1-5, with D possibly matching TRBD1 (6 bases). Germline CDR1 is SGHTA and CDR2 is FQGNSA. This CDR3 spans 16 amino acids. Trimming left V 0 bases short and J 7 bases short, with 16 bases between. The CDR3 protein is CASSLAGAGAGQPQHF. Here the CDR3 DNA reads TGTGCCAGCAGCTTAGCAGGTGCAGGGGCTGGACAGCCCCAGCATTTT.